A selection of T cell receptor beta chains follows, all from one sample in a study of long-term antiretroviral therapy in people with HIV. Sequencing used immunoSEQ multiplex PCR; TCRdb keeps in-frame clones, though not all of them. Seen here are some 25,000 clones, roughly 80% observed once, and the top ten hold approximately 9.1%. This sample comprised unsorted PBMCs, obtained 3 years after starting antiretroviral therapy. The receptor source for this set is a man aged 40-49 years with HIV. Each CDR3 is given with its conserved first and last residue. D genes are given only for firm matches. Clone size, where shown, is once, few, many, or a class for clones that have expanded.

abundance: NA
j_gene: TRBJ2-1
len: 15
d_gene: TRBD2
v_gene: TRBV5-1
CDR3nt: TGCGCCAGCAGCACCCGGACTAGCGACTACAATGAGCAGTTCTTC
CDR3aa: CASSTRTSDYNEQFF

abundance: NA
j_gene: TRBJ1-5
len: 14
d_gene: NA
v_gene: TRBV18
CDR3nt: TGTGCCAGCTCTCCCGTCGGTGATGGTCAGCCCCAGCATTTT
CDR3aa: CASSPVGDGQPQHF

abundance: NA
j_gene: TRBJ2-3
len: 12
d_gene: NA
v_gene: TRBV15
CDR3nt: TGTGCCACCAGCGGAGTCACAGATACGCAGTATTTT
CDR3aa: CATSGVTDTQYF

abundance: NA
j_gene: TRBJ2-1
len: 14
d_gene: NA
v_gene: TRBV28
CDR3nt: TGTGCCAGCAGCCGAGGAGGGGTTGACAATGAGCAGTTCTTC
CDR3aa: CASSRGGVDNEQFF

abundance: NA
j_gene: TRBJ2-4
len: 17
d_gene: TRBD1
v_gene: TRBV27
CDR3nt: TGTGCCAGCAGTTTATCGTGGGACAGGGTCGCCAAAAACATTCAGTACTTC
CDR3aa: CASSLSWDRVAKNIQYF

abundance: NA
j_gene: TRBJ2-1
len: 15
d_gene: TRBD2
v_gene: TRBV27
CDR3nt: TGTGCCAGCAGTCTGACTAGCGGGAGTTACAATGAGCAGTTCTTC
CDR3aa: CASSLTSGSYNEQFF

abundance: NA
j_gene: TRBJ2-6
len: 18
d_gene: NA
v_gene: TRBV4-3
CDR3nt: TGCGCCAGCAGCCAAGATCATCCGGGGGTGTATGGGGCCAACGTCCTGACTTTC
CDR3aa: CASSQDHPGVYGANVLTF

abundance: NA
j_gene: TRBJ1-1
len: 15
d_gene: NA
v_gene: TRBV7-9
CDR3nt: TGTGCCAGCAGCTCTGTCCAGACCCCGAACACTGAAGCTTTCTTT
CDR3aa: CASSSVQTPNTEAFF

abundance: once
j_gene: TRBJ1-3
len: 15
d_gene: NA
v_gene: TRBV6-6
CDR3nt: TGTGCCAGCAGCCGAAAGAATCCCCCGGGAAACACCATATATTTT
CDR3aa: CASSRKNPPGNTIYF

abundance: NA
j_gene: TRBJ1-1
len: 14
d_gene: NA
v_gene: TRBV7-8
CDR3nt: TGTGCCAGCCACCTGCCTCAGGGCAACACTGAAGCTTTCTTT
CDR3aa: CASHLPQGNTEAFF

abundance: NA
j_gene: TRBJ1-1
len: 13
d_gene: NA
v_gene: TRBV28
CDR3nt: TGTGCCAGCAGTTTAAAGGTTAACACTGAAGCTTTCTTT
CDR3aa: CASSLKVNTEAFF

abundance: NA
j_gene: TRBJ2-7
len: 11
d_gene: NA
v_gene: TRBV15
CDR3nt: TGTGCCACCAGGAGCTCCTACGAGCAGTACTTC
CDR3aa: CATRSSYEQYF

abundance: NA
j_gene: TRBJ1-2
len: 16
d_gene: TRBD1
v_gene: TRBV5-4
CDR3nt: TGTGCCAGCAGCTTAGGGACAGGTTCGGATATACGTGGCTACACCTTC
CDR3aa: CASSLGTGSDIRGYTF

abundance: few
j_gene: TRBJ2-7
len: 16
d_gene: NA
v_gene: TRBV4-1
CDR3nt: TGCGCCAGCAGCCAAGAGGTCCTGGGCGGGACCTACGAGCAGTACTTC
CDR3aa: CASSQEVLGGTYEQYF

abundance: NA
j_gene: TRBJ2-7
len: 14
d_gene: TRBD2
v_gene: TRBV19
CDR3nt: TGTGCCAGTAACTCAGAGCGGGAATCCGCCGAGCAGTACTTC
CDR3aa: CASNSERESAEQYF

abundance: NA
j_gene: TRBJ1-2
len: 15
d_gene: NA
v_gene: TRBV14
CDR3nt: TGTGCCAGCAGCCAAGAACGGTTAGCTAACTATGGCTACACCTTC
CDR3aa: CASSQERLANYGYTF

abundance: NA
j_gene: TRBJ1-5
len: 12
d_gene: NA
v_gene: TRBV18
CDR3nt: TGTGCCAGCTCACCCAGCAATCAGCCCCAGCATTTT
CDR3aa: CASSPSNQPQHF

abundance: few
j_gene: TRBJ1-3
len: 17
d_gene: NA
v_gene: TRBV13
CDR3nt: TGTGCCAGCAGCTTATTAATAGGGGCCGAGACATGGAACACCATATATTTT
CDR3aa: CASSLLIGAETWNTIYF

abundance: few
j_gene: TRBJ1-1
len: 14
d_gene: NA
v_gene: TRBV6-1
CDR3nt: TGTGCCAGCAGTGAATTAGGGGGGAACACTGAAGCTTTCTTT
CDR3aa: CASSELGGNTEAFF

abundance: NA
j_gene: TRBJ2-3
len: 17
d_gene: TRBD2
v_gene: TRBV10-1
CDR3nt: TGCGCCAGCAGTGAGTCGATTCGTCGGGAGGGCACAGATACGCAGTATTTT
CDR3aa: CASSESIRREGTDTQYF

abundance: NA
j_gene: TRBJ2-7
len: 14
d_gene: TRBD2
v_gene: TRBV7-2
CDR3nt: TGTGCCAGCAGCTTTGGGTCGGGGGGGGACGAGCAGTACTTC
CDR3aa: CASSFGSGGDEQYF

abundance: NA
j_gene: TRBJ2-1
len: 16
d_gene: TRBD2
v_gene: TRBV9
CDR3nt: TGTGCCAGCAGCCCCACACCGGGACTAGCGGGACTTGAGCAGTTCTTC
CDR3aa: CASSPTPGLAGLEQFF

abundance: NA
j_gene: TRBJ1-2
len: 13
d_gene: NA
v_gene: TRBV10-1
CDR3nt: TGCGCCAGCAGTGAGTCGTCGTCGAAAGGCTACACCTTC
CDR3aa: CASSESSSKGYTF

abundance: NA
j_gene: TRBJ1-1
len: 15
d_gene: NA
v_gene: TRBV14
CDR3nt: TGTGCCAGCAGCCCTACGGTCGGCAAGAACACTGAAGCTTTCTTT
CDR3aa: CASSPTVGKNTEAFF

abundance: NA
j_gene: TRBJ2-7
len: 11
d_gene: NA
v_gene: TRBV5-1
CDR3nt: TGCGCCAGCAGCTTCTCCTACGAGCAGTACTTC
CDR3aa: CASSFSYEQYF

abundance: once
j_gene: TRBJ1-4
len: 16
d_gene: TRBD1
v_gene: TRBV27
CDR3nt: TGTGCCAGCAGTTCGGAGTCTACAGGGGGCCCTGAAAAACTGTTTTTT
CDR3aa: CASSSESTGGPEKLFF

abundance: NA
j_gene: TRBJ2-1
len: 11
d_gene: NA
v_gene: TRBV19
CDR3nt: TGTGCCAGTAGTTCGGGGGATGAGCAGTTCTTC
CDR3aa: CASSSGDEQFF

abundance: few
j_gene: TRBJ2-3
len: 15
d_gene: NA
v_gene: TRBV5-1
CDR3nt: TGCGCCGGGTCGAGAGGCGGGCTGAACACAGATACGCAGTATTTT
CDR3aa: CAGSRGGLNTDTQYF

abundance: NA
j_gene: TRBJ2-7
len: 14
d_gene: NA
v_gene: TRBV7-8
CDR3nt: TGTGCCAGCAGCTTATTCCACGGGACCGGAGAGCAGTACTTC
CDR3aa: CASSLFHGTGEQYF

abundance: NA
j_gene: TRBJ2-7
len: 15
d_gene: TRBD2
v_gene: TRBV10-2
CDR3nt: TGCGCCAGCAGTGAGCGGACTAGCGGCCTCTACGAGCAGTACTTC
CDR3aa: CASSERTSGLYEQYF

abundance: NA
j_gene: TRBJ2-5
len: 12
d_gene: NA
v_gene: TRBV30
CDR3nt: TGTGCCTCTGTGGGCGGTCAAGAGACCCAGTACTTC
CDR3aa: CASVGGQETQYF

abundance: NA
j_gene: TRBJ2-7
len: 15
d_gene: NA
v_gene: TRBV5-4
CDR3nt: TGTGCCAGCAGCTTGAACGGGGGAAGCTCCTACGAGCAGTACTTC
CDR3aa: CASSLNGGSSYEQYF

abundance: NA
j_gene: TRBJ1-1
len: 13
d_gene: NA
v_gene: TRBV28
CDR3nt: TGTGCCAGCAGTTTGGCAATGAACACTGAAGCTTTCTTT
CDR3aa: CASSLAMNTEAFF

abundance: NA
j_gene: TRBJ2-2
len: 19
d_gene: TRBD2
v_gene: TRBV9
CDR3nt: TGTGCCAGCAGCGTAGCTGCAGCTAGCGGGGGGATCAACACCGGGGAGCTGTTTTTT
CDR3aa: CASSVAAASGGINTGELFF